The 10 T cell receptor beta chains presented below share a single source sample, sequenced in a study of graft-versus-host responses after intestinal transplantation. The repertoire was sequenced with immunoSEQ multiplex PCR; TCRdb's copy has only in-frame clones and lacks some. This sample has 8,500 to 14,000 clones, with roughly 76% found just once. Graft-derived tissue was subjected to processing to liberate intraepithelial and lamina propria lymphocytes. This material consisted of ileum tissue, taken 23 days after intestinal transplant. The receptor source for this set is a human patient who received an intestinal transplant, so some T cells may come from the graft donor.

The V and J genes are TRBV27 and TRBJ2-1; D is undetermined. Trimming shortened V by 2 bases and J by 3 bases, and 5 bases separated the two germline ends. This CDR3 region has 13 residues. Looked up from germline, CDR1 is MNHEY and CDR2 is SMNVEV (reference sequence). The chain's CDR3 is CASSLRYYNEQFF. In DNA, the CDR3 is TGTGCCAGCAGTTTAAGGTACTACAATGAGCAGTTCTTC.

The DNA for the CDR3 is TGCGCCAGCAGACAGAACACTGAAGCTTTCTTT. It encodes CASRQNTEAFF. The rearrangement uses TRBV5-1 and TRBJ1-1; D remains ambiguous. The CDR3 sequence is 11 residues long. Trimming removed 5 bases from V and 1 base from J, with 3 bases in between. The V gene's germline CDR1 is SGHRS and CDR2 YFSETQ. The whole variable domain, remainder taken from reference TRBV5-1 and TRBJ1-1, is KAGVTQTPRYLIKTRGQQVTLSCSPISGHRSVSWYQQTPGQGLQFLFEYFSETQRNKGNFPGRFSGRQFSNSRSEMNVSTLELGDSALYLCASRQNTEAFFGQGTRLTVV.

This clone was seen more than once but under ten times. The V call is TRBV19, the J call TRBJ2-1, with D unresolved. Trimming removed 6 bases from V and 5 bases from J, with 8 bases in between. CDR1 is LNHDA and CDR2 is SQIVND in the germline V gene (reference sequence). The CDR3 spans 12 residues. DNA for the CDR3: TGTGCCAGTAGATACGGCAACAATGAGCAGTTCTTC. Protein sequence: CASRYGNNEQFF.

This sequence joins TRBV7-3 and TRBJ2-1; TRBD2 agrees at 9 bases. Germline V gene data show CDR1 as SGHTA and CDR2 as FQGTGA. The length of the CDR3 is 16 residues. V was pared by 1 base and J by 5 bases, with 6 bases of the junction left unmatched. Written as DNA, the CDR3 is TGTGCCAGCAGCTTAAAGGGACTAGCCATCCACAATGAGCAGTTCTTC. Translating it yields CASSLKGLAIHNEQFF.

This clone occurred a few times. V is TRBV6-1 and J is TRBJ2-7; TRBD1 agrees at 11 bases. V was clipped by 3 bases and J by 2 bases; unmatched bases: 0. The CDR3 has 14 amino acids. CDR1 is MNHNS, CDR2 SASEGT, per germline. CDR3 nucleotides: TGTGCCAGCAGTGAGGGACAGGGGGCCTACGAGCAGTACTTC. Encoded protein: CASSEGQGAYEQYF.

V gene TRBV19 combines with J gene TRBJ2-2; TRBD2 matches 14 bases. The CDR3 loop spans 17 amino acids. The trim removed 4 bases at V and 4 bases at J, leaving 5 bases unmatched. Looked up from germline, CDR1 is LNHDA and CDR2 is SQIVND (reference sequence). The DNA of the CDR3 is TGTGCCAGTAGTACGGGACTAGCGGGAGCCCGCACCGGGGAGCTGTTTTTT. Amino acid sequence: CASSTGLAGARTGELFF.

DNA for the CDR3: TGCGCCAGCAGCTCTACAGGGCTCAGAAACCCTGAAGCTTTCTTT. This sequence encodes CASSSTGLRNPEAFF. V and J are TRBV5-1 and TRBJ1-1; weak D call: TRBD1 (6 bases). The CDR3 contains 15 residues. CDR1 SGHRS and CDR2 YFSETQ come from the germline V gene. V shed 3 bases and J shed 6 bases, with 18 bases lying between them.

V is TRBV4-1 and J is TRBJ2-5; D is unresolved. With the DNA end fitting TRBJ2-7 better, the J assignment may be wrong. The CDR3 sequence is 13 residues long. Germline V gene data show CDR1 as MGHRA and CDR2 as YSYEKL. The CDR3 coding sequence is TGCGCCAGCAGCCTAAGATTGTCCTACGAGCAGTACTTC. Translating gives CASSLRLSYEQYF.

The V call is TRBV4-1, the J call TRBJ2-5, with TRBD2 identical over 12 bases. The J segment lost 4 bases and the V segment lost 5 bases, leaving 8 bases of the junction unmatched. Germline lookup yields CDR1 MGHRA and CDR2 YSYEKL. The CDR3 sequence is 16 residues long. The CDR3 reads CASSYQMGLAGETQYF. CDR3 coding DNA: TGCGCCAGCAGCTACCAAATGGGACTAGCGGGAGAGACCCAGTACTTC.

V gene TRBV4-1 combines with J gene TRBJ1-6, with D possibly being TRBD1 (6 bases). Germline CDR1 reads MGHRA; CDR2 reads YSYEKL. This CDR3 contains 18 residues. The ends were cut back, 1 base at V and 3 bases at J, with 16 bases in the middle. DNA of the CDR3: TGCGCCAGCAGCCAAGGCCCACAGGGAGAGTTCTATAATTCACCCCTCCACTTT. It codes for CASSQGPQGEFYNSPLHF.